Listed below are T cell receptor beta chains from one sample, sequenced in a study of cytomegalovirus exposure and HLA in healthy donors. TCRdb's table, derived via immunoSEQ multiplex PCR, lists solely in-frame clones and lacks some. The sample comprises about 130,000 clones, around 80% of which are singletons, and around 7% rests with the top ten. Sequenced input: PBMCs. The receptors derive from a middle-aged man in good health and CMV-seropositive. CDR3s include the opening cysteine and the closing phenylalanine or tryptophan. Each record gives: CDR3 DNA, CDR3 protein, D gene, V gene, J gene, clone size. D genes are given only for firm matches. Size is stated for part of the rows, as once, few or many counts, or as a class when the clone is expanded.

CDR3 DNA: TGTGCCAGCACCGGCGGACAGTATAGTGAGACCCAGTACTTC
CDR3 protein: CASTGGQYSETQYF
D gene: .
V gene: TRBV5-6
J gene: TRBJ2-5
clone size: .

CDR3 DNA: TGTGCCAGCAGCGCCGAGGGTCTAGCCCACCAAGAGACCCAGTACTTC
CDR3 protein: CASSAEGLAHQETQYF
D gene: .
V gene: TRBV9
J gene: TRBJ2-5
clone size: .

CDR3 DNA: TGCGCCAGCAGCGGGGGACTAGCGGTGAAGGACTCCTACGAGCAGTACTTC
CDR3 protein: CASSGGLAVKDSYEQYF
D gene: TRBD2
V gene: TRBV5-1
J gene: TRBJ2-7
clone size: .

CDR3 DNA: TGTGCCAGCAGGCGAAAGTCGTTATTGAACACTGAAGCTTTCTTT
CDR3 protein: CASRRKSLLNTEAFF
D gene: .
V gene: TRBV13
J gene: TRBJ1-1
clone size: .

CDR3 DNA: TGTGCCAGCAACCCACTGTGGGGCTACACCTTC
CDR3 protein: CASNPLWGYTF
D gene: .
V gene: TRBV6-5
J gene: TRBJ1-2
clone size: few

CDR3 DNA: TGTGCCAGCCAAAAAATGGGAGGTAGTAAGAATGAGCAGTTCTTC
CDR3 protein: CASQKMGGSKNEQFF
D gene: .
V gene: TRBV25-1
J gene: TRBJ2-1
clone size: .

CDR3 DNA: TGTGCCAGCTCAAAATCGATTGACACGTACTACAATGAGCAGTTCTTC
CDR3 protein: CASSKSIDTYYNEQFF
D gene: .
V gene: TRBV18
J gene: TRBJ2-1
clone size: .

CDR3 DNA: TGTGCCAGCAGCCGTTTTATCCCCGGGACAGGGGACACTGAAGCTTTCTTT
CDR3 protein: CASSRFIPGTGDTEAFF
D gene: TRBD1
V gene: TRBV7-8
J gene: TRBJ1-1
clone size: .

CDR3 DNA: TGTGCCAGCAGCTTAGGCACAGGGCTGGAGACCCAGTACTTC
CDR3 protein: CASSLGTGLETQYF
D gene: .
V gene: TRBV11-2
J gene: TRBJ2-5
clone size: .

CDR3 DNA: TGCGCCAGCAGCTTGGGGCCTGACAGGAACACTGAAGCTTTCTTT
CDR3 protein: CASSLGPDRNTEAFF
D gene: .
V gene: TRBV5-1
J gene: TRBJ1-1
clone size: once

CDR3 DNA: TGTGCCAGCTGGGACAGGGGAAGCCCCTACGAGCAGTACTTC
CDR3 protein: CASWDRGSPYEQYF
D gene: TRBD1
V gene: TRBV27
J gene: TRBJ2-7
clone size: .

CDR3 DNA: TGTGCCAGCGCCGTCGGGGTAGCGGTCTACAATGAGCAGTTCTTC
CDR3 protein: CASAVGVAVYNEQFF
D gene: .
V gene: TRBV7-3
J gene: TRBJ2-1
clone size: .

CDR3 DNA: TGCGCCAGCAGATCTACTAGCGGAACGGGCTCCTACAATGAGCAGTTCTTC
CDR3 protein: CASRSTSGTGSYNEQFF
D gene: TRBD2
V gene: TRBV5-1
J gene: TRBJ2-1
clone size: .

CDR3 DNA: TGTGCCAGCAGTGTGTCGGGCACTGAAGCTTTCTTT
CDR3 protein: CASSVSGTEAFF
D gene: .
V gene: TRBV2
J gene: TRBJ1-1
clone size: .

CDR3 DNA: TGTGCCAGCAAAAACCGGGGACAGGGCTGGGAGACCCAGTACTTC
CDR3 protein: CASKNRGQGWETQYF
D gene: TRBD1
V gene: TRBV7-6
J gene: TRBJ2-5
clone size: .

CDR3 DNA: TGTGCCAGCAGCTTAACTACCTACGAGCAGTACTTC
CDR3 protein: CASSLTTYEQYF
D gene: .
V gene: TRBV7-9
J gene: TRBJ2-7
clone size: .

CDR3 DNA: TGTGCCACCAGCAGCGATAGGAGATCCAATCAGCCCCAGCATTTT
CDR3 protein: CATSSDRRSNQPQHF
D gene: .
V gene: TRBV15
J gene: TRBJ1-5
clone size: .

CDR3 DNA: TGTGCCAGCAGTCGCCCTTCGAGGGACGAGCAGTACTTC
CDR3 protein: CASSRPSRDEQYF
D gene: .
V gene: TRBV6-1
J gene: TRBJ2-7
clone size: .

CDR3 DNA: TGTGCCAGCTCACCACTTATCAGCCAAGAGACCCAGTACTTC
CDR3 protein: CASSPLISQETQYF
D gene: .
V gene: TRBV18
J gene: TRBJ2-5
clone size: .

CDR3 DNA: TGTGCCAGCACCCCGGACAGATATGATCAGCCCCAGCATTTT
CDR3 protein: CASTPDRYDQPQHF
D gene: .
V gene: TRBV2
J gene: TRBJ1-5
clone size: few

CDR3 DNA: TGTGCCAGCAGCCTCGGGAGGCGGGACGAGCAGTACTTC
CDR3 protein: CASSLGRRDEQYF
D gene: TRBD2
V gene: TRBV7-2
J gene: TRBJ2-7
clone size: .

CDR3 DNA: TGCGCCAGCAGCTTGGACAGAAACTACGAGCAGTACTTC
CDR3 protein: CASSLDRNYEQYF
D gene: .
V gene: TRBV5-1
J gene: TRBJ2-7
clone size: .

CDR3 DNA: TGTGCCTGGAGTGATCGGTCCCGGGGGGCAGATACGCAGTATTTT
CDR3 protein: CAWSDRSRGADTQYF
D gene: TRBD2
V gene: TRBV30
J gene: TRBJ2-3
clone size: .

CDR3 DNA: TGTGCCAGCAGCCCGTGGGGGGAGGGCAATCAGCCCCAGCATTTT
CDR3 protein: CASSPWGEGNQPQHF
D gene: .
V gene: TRBV7-8
J gene: TRBJ1-5
clone size: .

CDR3 DNA: TGTGCCAGTAGTATAGGCAAGCGGGAGAGCGAGCAGTACTTC
CDR3 protein: CASSIGKRESEQYF
D gene: TRBD2
V gene: TRBV19
J gene: TRBJ2-7
clone size: .

CDR3 DNA: TGCGCCAGCAGCCGTACAGCTAATGAAAAACTGTTTTTT
CDR3 protein: CASSRTANEKLFF
D gene: .
V gene: TRBV5-1
J gene: TRBJ1-4
clone size: .

CDR3 DNA: TGTGCCAGCAGCTTGTATTTTTCCGGGACTAGCGTCTTGGATGAGCAGTTCTTC
CDR3 protein: CASSLYFSGTSVLDEQFF
D gene: TRBD2
V gene: TRBV5-6
J gene: TRBJ2-1
clone size: few

CDR3 DNA: TGTGCCAGCAGCTCGACTATATTCTACGAGCAGTACTTC
CDR3 protein: CASSSTIFYEQYF
D gene: .
V gene: TRBV5-6
J gene: TRBJ2-7
clone size: .

CDR3 DNA: TGTGCCAGCAGCTCCCCACTATTTAGCCCTCGGGGCAATGAGCAGTTCTTC
CDR3 protein: CASSSPLFSPRGNEQFF
D gene: .
V gene: TRBV7-6
J gene: TRBJ2-1
clone size: .

CDR3 DNA: TGTGCCAGCAGCCGGGACAGGACTACTGGGGCCAACGTCCTGACTTTC
CDR3 protein: CASSRDRTTGANVLTF
D gene: TRBD1
V gene: TRBV4-2
J gene: TRBJ2-6
clone size: once

CDR3 DNA: TGTGCCACCGGGACAGGAAAGAGCTCTGGAAACACCATATATTTT
CDR3 protein: CATGTGKSSGNTIYF
D gene: TRBD1
V gene: TRBV19
J gene: TRBJ1-3
clone size: few

CDR3 DNA: TGTGCCAGCAGCTTAGGGCTACCCGGGACAGATACGCAGTATTTT
CDR3 protein: CASSLGLPGTDTQYF
D gene: .
V gene: TRBV7-9
J gene: TRBJ2-3
clone size: .

CDR3 DNA: TGTGCCAGCTTGCGGGGACTAGCGGACTACAATGAGCAGTTCTTC
CDR3 protein: CASLRGLADYNEQFF
D gene: TRBD2
V gene: TRBV6-1
J gene: TRBJ2-1
clone size: .

CDR3 DNA: TGTGCCATCAGTGAGTCGGGGGGATTGGTAACTGAAGCTTTCTTT
CDR3 protein: CAISESGGLVTEAFF
D gene: .
V gene: TRBV10-3
J gene: TRBJ1-1
clone size: medium-sized

CDR3 DNA: TGTGCCAGCAGTTGGACAGGTAGCTCCTACGAGCAGTACTTC
CDR3 protein: CASSWTGSSYEQYF
D gene: TRBD1
V gene: TRBV2
J gene: TRBJ2-7
clone size: .

CDR3 DNA: TGTGCCAGCAGCCGGGACAGTTCCTACGCGCAGTACTTC
CDR3 protein: CASSRDSSYAQYF
D gene: TRBD1
V gene: TRBV4-2
J gene: TRBJ2-7
clone size: .

CDR3 DNA: TGTGCCAGCAGGGCAGGCTTTGGTCAGGCGAGCTCTGGAAACACCATATATTTT
CDR3 protein: CASRAGFGQASSGNTIYF
D gene: .
V gene: TRBV7-8
J gene: TRBJ1-3
clone size: .

CDR3 DNA: TGTGCCAGCAGCTTAGGGGGACGAGAGACCCAGTACTTC
CDR3 protein: CASSLGGRETQYF
D gene: .
V gene: TRBV5-6
J gene: TRBJ2-5
clone size: .

CDR3 DNA: TGTGCCAGCAGTGAAGCGGCAACTAGCGGGAGTAGGGATACGCAGTATTTT
CDR3 protein: CASSEAATSGSRDTQYF
D gene: TRBD2
V gene: TRBV6-1
J gene: TRBJ2-3
clone size: few

CDR3 DNA: TGTGCCTGGAGTGTAGGCAGGGCTGGCGGCTACACCTTC
CDR3 protein: CAWSVGRAGGYTF
D gene: .
V gene: TRBV30
J gene: TRBJ1-2
clone size: .

CDR3 DNA: TGCAGCGTTGGTTTGTTGGCGGGAGGGTCCTACAATGAGCAGTTCTTC
CDR3 protein: CSVGLLAGGSYNEQFF
D gene: TRBD2
V gene: TRBV29-1
J gene: TRBJ2-1
clone size: .

CDR3 DNA: TGTGCCAGCAGTCCCTCACTAGCGGGAGTGGGAGAGACCCAGTACTTC
CDR3 protein: CASSPSLAGVGETQYF
D gene: TRBD2
V gene: TRBV27
J gene: TRBJ2-5
clone size: few

CDR3 DNA: TGCGCCAGCAGCTGGACGGGGGCGGGGGGATCCTACGAGCAGTACTTC
CDR3 protein: CASSWTGAGGSYEQYF
D gene: TRBD2
V gene: TRBV5-1
J gene: TRBJ2-7
clone size: .

CDR3 DNA: TGTGCCAGTAGTGCAAACCTAGATGGCTACACCTTC
CDR3 protein: CASSANLDGYTF
D gene: .
V gene: TRBV19
J gene: TRBJ1-2
clone size: .

CDR3 DNA: TGTGCCACCAGCAGAGAAGGAGGACAGGGGCAGCCCCAGCATTTT
CDR3 protein: CATSREGGQGQPQHF
D gene: TRBD1
V gene: TRBV15
J gene: TRBJ1-5
clone size: .

CDR3 DNA: TGTGCTAGTGGTTTGGCTAGCGGGAGGGGAACCGGGGAGCTGTTTTTT
CDR3 protein: CASGLASGRGTGELFF
D gene: TRBD2
V gene: TRBV12-5
J gene: TRBJ2-2
clone size: once